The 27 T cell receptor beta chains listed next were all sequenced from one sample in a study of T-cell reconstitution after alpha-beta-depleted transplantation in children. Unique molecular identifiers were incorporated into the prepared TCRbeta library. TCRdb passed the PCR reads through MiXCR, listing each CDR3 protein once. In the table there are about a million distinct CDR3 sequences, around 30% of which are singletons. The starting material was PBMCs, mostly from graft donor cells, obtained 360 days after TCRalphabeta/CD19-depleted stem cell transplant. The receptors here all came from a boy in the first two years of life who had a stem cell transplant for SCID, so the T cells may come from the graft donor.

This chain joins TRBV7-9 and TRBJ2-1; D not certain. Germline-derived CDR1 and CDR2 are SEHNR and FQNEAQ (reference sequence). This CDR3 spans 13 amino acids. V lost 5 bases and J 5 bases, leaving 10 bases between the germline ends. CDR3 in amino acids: CASSHDAHNEQFF. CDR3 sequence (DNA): TGTGCCAGCAGCCACGACGCCCACAATGAGCAGTTCTTC.

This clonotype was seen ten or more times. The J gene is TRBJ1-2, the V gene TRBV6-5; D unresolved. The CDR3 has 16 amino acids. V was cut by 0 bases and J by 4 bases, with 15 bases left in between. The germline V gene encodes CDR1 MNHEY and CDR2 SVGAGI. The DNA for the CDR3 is TGTGCCAGCAGTTACTCGGAGGGCAGCCTATCCTATGGCTACACCTTC. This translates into CASSYSEGSLSYGYTF.

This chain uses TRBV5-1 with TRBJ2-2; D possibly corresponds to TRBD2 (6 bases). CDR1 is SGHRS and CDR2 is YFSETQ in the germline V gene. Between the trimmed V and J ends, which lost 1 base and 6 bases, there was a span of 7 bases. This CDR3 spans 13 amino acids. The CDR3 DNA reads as TGCGCCAGCAGCTTGTGGGAGGCCGGGGAGCTGTTTTTT. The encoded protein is CASSLWEAGELFF.

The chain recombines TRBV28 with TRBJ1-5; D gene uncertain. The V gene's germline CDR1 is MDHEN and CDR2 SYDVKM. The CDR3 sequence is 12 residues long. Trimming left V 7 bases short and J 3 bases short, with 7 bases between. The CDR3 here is CASTRFNQPQHF. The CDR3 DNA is TGTGCCAGCACTCGTTTCAATCAGCCCCAGCATTTT.

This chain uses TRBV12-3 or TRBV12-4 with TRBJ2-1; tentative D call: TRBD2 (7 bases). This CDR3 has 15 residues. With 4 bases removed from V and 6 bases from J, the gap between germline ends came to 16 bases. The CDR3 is CASSWRGGAPNEQFF. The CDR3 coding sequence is TGTGCCAGCAGTTGGCGCGGGGGCGCCCCCAATGAGCAGTTCTTC.

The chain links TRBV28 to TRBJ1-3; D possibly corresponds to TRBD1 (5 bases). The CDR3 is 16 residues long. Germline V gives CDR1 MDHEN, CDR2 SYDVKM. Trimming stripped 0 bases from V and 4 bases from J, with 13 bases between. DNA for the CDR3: TGTGCCAGCAGTTTATGGCCCCAGGGCCCAGGAAACACCATATATTTT. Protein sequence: CASSLWPQGPGNTIYF.

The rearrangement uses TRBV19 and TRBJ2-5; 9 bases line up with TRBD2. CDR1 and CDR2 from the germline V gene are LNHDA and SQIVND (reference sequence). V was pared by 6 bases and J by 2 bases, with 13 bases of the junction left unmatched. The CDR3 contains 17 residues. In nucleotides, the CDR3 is TGTGCCAGTAGCGCCCAGCGGGGGGCCCTCTTACAAGAGACCCAGTACTTC. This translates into CASSAQRGALLQETQYF.

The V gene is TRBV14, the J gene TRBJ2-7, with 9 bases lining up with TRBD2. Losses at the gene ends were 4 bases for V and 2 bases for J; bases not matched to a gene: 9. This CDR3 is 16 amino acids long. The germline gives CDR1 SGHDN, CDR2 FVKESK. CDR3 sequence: CASSRTSGFGTYEQYF. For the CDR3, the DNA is TGTGCCAGCAGCCGAACTAGCGGGTTTGGTACCTACGAGCAGTACTTC.

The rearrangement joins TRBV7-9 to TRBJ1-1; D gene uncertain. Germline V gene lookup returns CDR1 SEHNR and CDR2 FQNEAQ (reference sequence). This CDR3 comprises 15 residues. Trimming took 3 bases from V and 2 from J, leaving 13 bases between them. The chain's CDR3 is CASSFGWAENTEAFF. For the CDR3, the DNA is TGTGCCAGCAGCTTCGGTTGGGCAGAAAACACTGAAGCTTTCTTT.

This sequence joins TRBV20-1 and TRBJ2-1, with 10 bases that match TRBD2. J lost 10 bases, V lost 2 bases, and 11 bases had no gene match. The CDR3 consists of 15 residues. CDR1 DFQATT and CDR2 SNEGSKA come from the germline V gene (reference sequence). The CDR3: CSARLIAGGLMEQFF. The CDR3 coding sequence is TGCAGTGCTAGACTTATAGCGGGGGGCCTAATGGAGCAGTTCTTC.

This CDR3 is CASSPTSNYGYTF. In nucleotides, the CDR3 is TGTGCCAGCAGCCCGACATCAAACTATGGCTACACCTTC. The chain links TRBV28 to TRBJ1-2; no firm D call. Germline V gene data show CDR1 as MDHEN and CDR2 as SYDVKM. The V end lost 6 bases, the J end lost 2 bases, and 10 bases lay between the germline ends. This CDR3 spans 13 amino acids.

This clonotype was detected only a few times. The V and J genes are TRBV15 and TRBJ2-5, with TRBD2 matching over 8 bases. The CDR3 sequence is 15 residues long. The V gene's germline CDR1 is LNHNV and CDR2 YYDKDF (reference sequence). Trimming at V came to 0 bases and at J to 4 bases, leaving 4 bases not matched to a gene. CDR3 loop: CATSRESGGPETQYF. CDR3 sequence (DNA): TGTGCCACCAGCAGAGAAAGCGGGGGACCAGAGACCCAGTACTTC.

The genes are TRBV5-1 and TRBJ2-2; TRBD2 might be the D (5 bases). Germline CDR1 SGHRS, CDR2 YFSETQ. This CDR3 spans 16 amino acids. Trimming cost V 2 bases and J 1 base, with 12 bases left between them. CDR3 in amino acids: CASSFETGLNTGELFF. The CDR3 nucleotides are TGCGCCAGCAGCTTCGAAACTGGACTGAACACCGGGGAGCTGTTTTTT.

This CDR3 is CASSLITENNSPLHF. In DNA form, the CDR3 reads TGTGCCAGCAGTTTAATCACGGAAAATAATTCACCCCTCCACTTT. This rearrangement joins TRBV28 to TRBJ1-6; D gene ambiguous. The germline gives CDR1 MDHEN, CDR2 SYDVKM. Between the trimmed V and J ends, which lost 2 bases and 5 bases, there was a span of 10 bases. This CDR3 spans 15 amino acids.

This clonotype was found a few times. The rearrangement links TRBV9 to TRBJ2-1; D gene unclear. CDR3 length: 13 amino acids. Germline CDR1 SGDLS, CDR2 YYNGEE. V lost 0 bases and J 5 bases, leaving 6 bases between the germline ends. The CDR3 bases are TGTGCCAGCAGCGTAGTTGGGGACAATGAGCAGTTCTTC. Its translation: CASSVVGDNEQFF. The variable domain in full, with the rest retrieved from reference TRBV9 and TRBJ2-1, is DSGVTQTPKHLITATGQRVTLRCSPRSGDLSVYWYQQSLDQGLQFLIQYYNGEERAKGNILERFSAQQFPDLHSELNLSSLELGDSALYFCASSVVGDNEQFFGPGTRLTVL.

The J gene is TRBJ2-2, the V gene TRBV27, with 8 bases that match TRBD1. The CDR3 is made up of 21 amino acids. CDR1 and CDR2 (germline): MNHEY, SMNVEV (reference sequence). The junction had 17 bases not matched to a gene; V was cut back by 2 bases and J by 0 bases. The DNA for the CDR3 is TGTGCCAGCAGTTTAAGGTTGGGGAGGACAGGGATATTCTCGAACACCGGGGAGCTGTTTTTT. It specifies CASSLRLGRTGIFSNTGELFF.

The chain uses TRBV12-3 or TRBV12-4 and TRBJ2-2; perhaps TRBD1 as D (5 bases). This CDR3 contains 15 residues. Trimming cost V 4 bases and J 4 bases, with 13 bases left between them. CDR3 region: CASSYQGALTGELFF. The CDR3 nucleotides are TGTGCCAGCAGTTACCAGGGCGCCCTCACCGGGGAGCTGTTTTTT.

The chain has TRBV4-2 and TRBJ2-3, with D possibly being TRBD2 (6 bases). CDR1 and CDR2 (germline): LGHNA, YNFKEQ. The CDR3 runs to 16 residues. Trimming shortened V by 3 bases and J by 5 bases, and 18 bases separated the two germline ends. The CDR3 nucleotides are TGTGCCAGCAGCCACGGGGGTGAGTGGGTGGGAGATACGCAGTATTTT. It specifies CASSHGGEWVGDTQYF.

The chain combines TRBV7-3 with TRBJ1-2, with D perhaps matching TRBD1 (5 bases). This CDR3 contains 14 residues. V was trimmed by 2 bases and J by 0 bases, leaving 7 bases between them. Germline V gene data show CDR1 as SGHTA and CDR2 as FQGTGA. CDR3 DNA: TGTGCCAGCAGCTTAGCGACAGCTAACTATGGCTACACCTTC. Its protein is CASSLATANYGYTF. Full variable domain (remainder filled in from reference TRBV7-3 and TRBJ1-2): GAGVSQTPSNKVTEKGKYVELRCDPISGHTALYWYRQSLGQGPEFLIYFQGTGAADDSGLPNDRFFAVRPEGSVSTLKIQRTERGDSAVYLCASSLATANYGYTFGSGTRLTVV.

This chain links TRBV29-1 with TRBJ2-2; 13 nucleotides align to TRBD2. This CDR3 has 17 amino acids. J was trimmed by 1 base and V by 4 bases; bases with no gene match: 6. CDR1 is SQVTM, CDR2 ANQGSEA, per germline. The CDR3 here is CSVAGLAGDLNTGELFF. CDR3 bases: TGCAGCGTTGCCGGACTAGCGGGGGACCTGAACACCGGGGAGCTGTTTTTT.

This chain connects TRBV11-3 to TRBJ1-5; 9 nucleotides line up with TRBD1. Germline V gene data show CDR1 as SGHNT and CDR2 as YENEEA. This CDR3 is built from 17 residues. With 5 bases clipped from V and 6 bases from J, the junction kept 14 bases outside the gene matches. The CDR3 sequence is CASSPPPGTGWGQPQHF. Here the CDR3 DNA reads TGTGCCAGCAGCCCGCCCCCTGGGACAGGGTGGGGTCAGCCCCAGCATTTT.

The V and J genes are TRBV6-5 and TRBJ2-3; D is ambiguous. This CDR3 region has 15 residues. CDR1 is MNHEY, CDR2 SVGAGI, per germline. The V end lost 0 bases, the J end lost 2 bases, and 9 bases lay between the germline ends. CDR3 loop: CASSYSASSTDTQYF. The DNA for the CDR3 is TGTGCCAGCAGTTACTCGGCGAGCTCCACAGATACGCAGTATTTT.

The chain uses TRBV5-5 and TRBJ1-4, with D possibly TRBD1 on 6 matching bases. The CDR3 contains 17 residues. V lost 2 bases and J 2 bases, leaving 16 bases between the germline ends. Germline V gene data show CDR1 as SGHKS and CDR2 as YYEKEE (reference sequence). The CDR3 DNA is TGTGCCAGCAGCTTTGAAGCCGGCAGGGGCACTAATGAAAAACTGTTTTTT. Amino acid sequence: CASSFEAGRGTNEKLFF.

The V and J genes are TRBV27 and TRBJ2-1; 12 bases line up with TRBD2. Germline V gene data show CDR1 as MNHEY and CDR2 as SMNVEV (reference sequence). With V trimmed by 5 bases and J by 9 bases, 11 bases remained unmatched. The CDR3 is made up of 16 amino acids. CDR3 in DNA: TGTGCCAGCAGTCCAAGATCTAGCGGGGGGGCCGCTGAGCAGTTCTTC. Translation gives CASSPRSSGGAAEQFF.

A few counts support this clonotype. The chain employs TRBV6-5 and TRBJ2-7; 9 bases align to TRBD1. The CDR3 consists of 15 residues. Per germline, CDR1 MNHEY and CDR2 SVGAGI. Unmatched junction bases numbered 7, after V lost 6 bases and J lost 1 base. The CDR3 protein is CASSYRDRVSYEQYF. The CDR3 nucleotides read TGTGCCAGCAGCTACCGGGACAGGGTTTCCTACGAGCAGTACTTC.

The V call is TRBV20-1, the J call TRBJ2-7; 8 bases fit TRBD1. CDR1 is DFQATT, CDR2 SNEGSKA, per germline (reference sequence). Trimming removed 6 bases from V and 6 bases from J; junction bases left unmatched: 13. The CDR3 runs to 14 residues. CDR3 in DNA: TGCAGTGCCGCTTCGGGACAGGCGTATTCCGAGCAGTACTTC. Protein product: CSAASGQAYSEQYF.

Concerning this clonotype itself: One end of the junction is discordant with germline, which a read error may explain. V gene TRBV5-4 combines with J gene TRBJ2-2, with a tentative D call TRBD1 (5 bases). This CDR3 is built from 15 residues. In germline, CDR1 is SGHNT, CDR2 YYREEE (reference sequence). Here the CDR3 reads CASRLGQTNTGELFF. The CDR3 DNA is TGTGCCAGCAGATTGGGGCAGACCAACACCGGGGAGCTGTTTTTT.